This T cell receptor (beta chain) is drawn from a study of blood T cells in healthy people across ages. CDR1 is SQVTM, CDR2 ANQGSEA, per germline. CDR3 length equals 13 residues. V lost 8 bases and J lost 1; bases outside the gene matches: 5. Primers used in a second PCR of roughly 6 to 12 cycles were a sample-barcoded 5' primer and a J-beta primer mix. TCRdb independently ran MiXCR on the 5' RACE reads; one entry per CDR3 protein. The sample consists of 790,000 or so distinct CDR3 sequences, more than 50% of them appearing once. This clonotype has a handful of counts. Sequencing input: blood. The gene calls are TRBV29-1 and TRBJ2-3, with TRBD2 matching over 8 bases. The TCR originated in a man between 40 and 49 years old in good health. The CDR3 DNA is TGCAGCTATAGCGGGGCTGGCACAGATACGCAGTATTTT. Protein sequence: CSYSGAGTDTQYF.